This T cell receptor beta chain is from a study of glioma-infiltrating T cells after dendritic cell vaccination. Study-wide points: Longer survival after dendritic cell vaccination followed higher pretreatment TIL content. The cohort had few patients with full blood and tumor sets.

V lost 5 bases and J lost 5; bases outside the gene matches: 6. The germline V gene has CDR1 MNHEY and CDR2 SMNVEV (reference sequence). The CDR3 is made up of 14 amino acids. Comments on this clone: As yet, its antigen is unknown.

The primer mix had 60 V beta and 13 J beta primers. Produced via immunoSEQ multiplex PCR; TCRdb's table is partial and in-frame only. The profile shows about 100,000 clones, roughly three quarters of them singletons. This sample comprised blood, obtained before dendritic cell vaccination. V is TRBV27 and J is TRBJ1-2; TRBD1 matches 9 bases. The source of this sequence is a human donor with glioblastoma. CDR3 loop: CASSPTGGRYGYTF. The DNA of the CDR3 is TGTGCCAGCAGTCCTACAGGGGGCCGGTATGGCTACACCTTC.